This T cell receptor (beta chain) was obtained from a study of blood T cell repertoires in COVID-19 (dated by TCRdb to 2020 to 2021). Describing the broader study: Samples from collaborators originated in the United States, Italy and Spain and spanned both the acute and convalescent phases of COVID-19. The material from the prospective study consisted of cDNA or gDNA derived from T cells, B-cell-depleted T cells, or PBMCs. Deeply sampled blood TCRbeta repertoires from subjects exposed to, actively infected with, or recovered from COVID-19 were included in the dataset. The repertoires were made available in a free public database intended to serve as a resource for research on the immune response to SARS-CoV-2. The samples were drawn from the first 160 participants of the ongoing ImmuneRACE study and from over a thousand subjects provided by 6 global collaborators. Sample metadata almost always included a de-identified subject ID, COVID-19 status, age in years and sex. Where HLA class I and class II types were available, the types were taken from metadata supplied by the sample provider, not from assay-based typing. Summary of the overall study and its limitations: The amount of clinical and demographic metadata varied by source and participant and was provided uncurated.

A note on this clone: This receptor's antigen is unknown. No base qualities exist here, and no much larger clone lies one base off it.

TCRbeta CDR3 regions were amplified from genomic DNA by means of the immunoSEQ Assay, a bias-controlled multiplex PCR. Turning to the authors' computational methods: The number of nucleated cells in each sample was estimated by amplification of reference gene primers within the assay. To quantify the absolute abundance of each unique TCRbeta CDR3 rearrangement, sequence reads were collapsed and filtered. For each sample, productive Simpson clonality was calculated as the square root of Simpson's diversity index across productive rearrangements. TCRdb carries this immuneACCESS record with in-frame sequences only. Its versions omit some clonotypes, under half of them owing to an unresolved V gene in the studies checked, with the rest unexplained. The V and J calls and clone size come from that table; D and trimming were worked out from the DNA. The sample yields a few hundred thousand clones; about 83% were counted once. Together, the top ten hold roughly 6.2% of the sample.

In the prospective study, participants were about 18 to 89 years old, resided in 25 or so geographic areas of the United States, and were enrolled through a virtual design. In the prospective study, cohorts were assigned on the basis of participant-reported clinical history obtained from a screening survey and a study questionnaire. Recovered participants in ImmuneRACE Cohort 3 were defined as having two consecutive negative NP/OP PCR tests, clearance from a healthcare professional, or resolution of symptoms. Mobile phlebotomists in the prospective study collected whole blood, serum and a nasopharyngeal or oropharyngeal swab from every participant. Prospective study participants could optionally give additional blood draws and questionnaires over a roughly 2-month period. Blood samples from the prospective study were shipped frozen or at room temperature prior to DNA extraction. CDR3 length: 14 amino acids, cysteine to phenylalanine. Only the CDR3 region is kept as DNA, spanning 42 bases read in frame from base 1. The junction shows trimming of 4 bases on V and 4 bases on J, and the gene matches do not reach 4 bases of it. The germline V gene sets CDR1 to KGHDR and CDR2 to SFDVKD.

The chain is encoded by TRBV24-1 joined to TRBJ2-3; TRBD2 lines up with 7 middle nucleotides. The receptor's source is a woman aged 40-49 years who had recovered from COVID-19. The sample taken for sequencing was PBMCs or T cells enriched from blood (not recorded which). The CDR3 protein: CATSDSTSSDTQYF. The DNA is TGTGCCACCAGTGACTCGACTAGCTCAGATACGCAGTATTTT.